The clone carrying this TCR beta chain has ten or more counts. The authors ran a second PCR of 7 to 11 cycles using a sample-barcoded 5' primer and a J-beta primer mix. TCRdb itself ran the 5' RACE reads through MiXCR, one entry per CDR3 protein. The profile covers about 570,000 distinct CDR3 sequences, with about 25% appearing a single time and around 18% taken by the ten largest. This entry is derived from a study of blood T cells in healthy people across ages. The material sequenced was blood. This receptor was taken from a woman in her seventies in good health.

Written as DNA, the CDR3 is TGCAGCGTTGACTCCGGGGGGACGGGTTATGGCTACACCTTC. It encodes CSVDSGGTGYGYTF. This chain uses TRBV29-1 with TRBJ1-2, with D perhaps matching TRBD1 (5 bases). V was clipped by 3 bases and J by 5 bases, with 16 bases between them. The CDR3 runs to 14 residues. Germline CDR1 reads SQVTM; CDR2 reads ANQGSEA.